The next 22 T cell receptor beta chains were all read from a single sample in a study of graft-versus-host responses after intestinal transplantation. These receptors are not linked to any known antigen. Repertoires were generated with immunoSEQ multiplex PCR, while TCRdb's copy carries only in-frame clones and drops some. The sample comprises tens of thousands of clones, about 93% of which are singletons, and 0.49% rests with the top ten. This specimen consisted of unstimulated CD8+ T cells sorted from spleen or lymph node cells, obtained before intestinal transplant. The receptors stem from a human donor who received an intestinal transplant.

The rearrangement uses TRBV19 and TRBJ2-7; D may be TRBD2 (6 bases). V dropped 6 bases and J dropped 1 base, with 10 bases sitting between them. Looked up from germline, CDR1 is LNHDA and CDR2 is SQIVND (reference sequence). The length of the CDR3 is 13 residues. CDR3 amino acids: CASSAGWSYEQYF. The DNA for the CDR3 is TGTGCCAGTAGCGCGGGGTGGTCCTACGAGCAGTACTTC.

This clone showed up just a few times. The chain links TRBV6-1 to TRBJ2-1, with 11 bases that match TRBD1. Per germline, CDR1 MNHNS and CDR2 SASEGT. Losses at the gene ends were 4 bases for V and 4 bases for J; bases not matched to a gene: 3. The CDR3 runs 15 residues. Here the CDR3 DNA reads TGTGCCAGCAGTGCTCGGGACAGGGGGTACAATGAGCAGTTCTTC. Its protein product is CASSARDRGYNEQFF.

V and J are TRBV19 and TRBJ2-7; 9 bases fit TRBD2. The CDR3 is made up of 15 amino acids. Germline lookup yields CDR1 LNHDA and CDR2 SQIVND (reference sequence). J gave up 1 base and V 3 bases, and 4 bases lay outside the gene matches. CDR3 in amino acids: CASSMMREGSYEQYF. For the CDR3, the DNA is TGTGCCAGTAGTATGATGCGGGAGGGGTCCTACGAGCAGTACTTC. Drawing the rest from reference TRBV19 and TRBJ2-7, the complete variable domain is DGGITQSPKYLFRKEGQNVTLSCEQNLNHDAMYWYRQDPGQGLRLIYYSQIVNDFQKGDIAEGYSVSREKKESFPLTVTSAQKNPTAFYLCASSMMREGSYEQYFGPGTRLTVT.

V usage is TRBV5-6 and J usage is TRBJ2-7; possibly TRBD2 for D (6 bases). Germline CDR1 reads SGHDT; CDR2 reads YYEEEE. V lost 0 bases to trimming and J lost 0 bases, with 7 bases between them. This CDR3 is 14 amino acids long. The CDR3 region has the DNA TGTGCCAGCAGCTTGGACGGGAGCTCCTACGAGCAGTACTTC. Encoded protein: CASSLDGSSYEQYF.

The genes are TRBV11-2 and TRBJ2-1; 9 bases are shared with TRBD2. The CDR3 totals 15 residues. V shed 0 bases, J shed 6 bases, and the junction held 3 bases outside the gene matches. Germline CDR1 and CDR2: SGHAT and FQNNGV. The CDR3 region has the DNA TGTGCCAGCAGCTTAGATCCTAGCGGGGTCAATGAGCAGTTCTTC. This codes for CASSLDPSGVNEQFF.

The J gene is TRBJ2-5, the V gene TRBV9; 10 nucleotides match TRBD2. The CDR3 totals 16 residues. Germline V gives CDR1 SGDLS, CDR2 YYNGEE. Trimming removed 0 bases from V and 2 bases from J; junction bases left unmatched: 4. The CDR3 coding sequence is TGTGCCAGCAGCGTAGGTAGCGGGGGGTATCAAGAGACCCAGTACTTC. It specifies CASSVGSGGYQETQYF.

J is TRBJ1-2 and V is TRBV5-4; D is uncertain. The germline V gene encodes CDR1 SGHNT and CDR2 YYREEE (reference sequence). The CDR3 is 13 amino acids. The V end lost 2 bases, the J end lost 5 bases, and 10 bases lay between the germline ends. CDR3 loop: CASSFNQIYGYTF. The CDR3 DNA reads as TGTGCCAGCAGCTTCAATCAAATTTATGGCTACACCTTC.

The rearrangement uses TRBV6-1 and TRBJ2-7; D is perhaps TRBD2 (6 bases). Germline V gene data show CDR1 as MNHNS and CDR2 as SASEGT. There are 14 residues in the CDR3. Trimming took 2 bases from V and 6 from J, leaving 14 bases between them. The CDR3 here is CASSEWTNIGEQYF. CDR3 nucleotide sequence: TGTGCCAGCAGTGAATGGACTAACATAGGCGAGCAGTACTTC.

This chain links TRBV6-5 with TRBJ2-4, with TRBD2 matching 12 bases. Trimming took 4 bases from V and 8 from J; bases not matched to a gene: 6. This CDR3 contains 15 residues. Per the germline V gene, CDR1 is MNHEY and CDR2 is SVGAGI. CDR3: CASSSLAGGPDIQYF. DNA of the CDR3: TGTGCCAGCAGTTCCCTAGCGGGGGGGCCGGACATTCAGTACTTC.

In this sample, this clone turned up once. The rearrangement joins TRBV4-3 to TRBJ1-6; D is possibly TRBD1 (5 bases). The V gene's germline CDR1 is LGHNA and CDR2 YSLEER. Deletions cut 0 bases from V and 9 bases from J, with 15 bases between. The CDR3 has 16 amino acids. The CDR3 is CASSQDLGRGGSPLHF. CDR3 DNA: TGCGCCAGCAGCCAAGATTTGGGGAGGGGTGGTTCACCCCTCCACTTT.

The rearrangement links TRBV4-2 to TRBJ1-1, with D perhaps TRBD1 (6 bases). The CDR3 extends over 16 amino acids. Trimming removed 0 bases from V and 1 base from J, with 12 bases in between. Per germline, CDR1 LGHNA and CDR2 YNFKEQ. The DNA of the CDR3 is TGTGCCAGCAGCCAAGACGCGGACAGAGAGAACACTGAAGCTTTCTTT. Translating gives CASSQDADRENTEAFF.

The V call is TRBV5-6, the J call TRBJ2-3; TRBD2 agrees at 8 bases. CDR3 size: 15 residues. The germline V gene encodes CDR1 SGHDT and CDR2 YYEEEE. With V trimmed by 4 bases and J by 5 bases, 9 bases remained unmatched. DNA for the CDR3: TGTGCCAGCAGCAAAGGACTAGCAGGAGTAGATACGCAGTATTTT. Its translation: CASSKGLAGVDTQYF.

The gene calls are TRBV2 and TRBJ1-5; the match to TRBD1 covers 8 bases. The CDR3 is made up of 17 amino acids. J lost 0 bases, V lost 3 bases, and 7 bases had no gene match. Looked up from germline, CDR1 is SNHLY and CDR2 is FYNNEI. CDR3 residues: CASSDTGGSYSNQPQHF. Here the CDR3 DNA reads TGTGCCAGCAGTGATACAGGGGGGTCCTATAGCAATCAGCCCCAGCATTTT.

This chain joins TRBV27 and TRBJ2-1, with D maybe TRBD2 (6 bases). The germline V gene encodes CDR1 MNHEY and CDR2 SMNVEV (reference sequence). The ends were cut back, 0 bases at V and 7 bases at J, with 16 bases in the middle. The CDR3 covers 16 residues. The CDR3 bases are TGTGCCAGCAGTTTATCGGTGGGGGGAGGTCCAAATGAGCAGTTCTTC. Encoded protein: CASSLSVGGGPNEQFF.

The rearrangement joins TRBV19 to TRBJ2-3, with 10 bases aligning to TRBD2. CDR3 size: 21 residues. Germline trimming cut 5 bases from V and 3 bases from J; bases unmatched to any gene: 23. The germline CDR1 and CDR2 sequences are LNHDA and SQIVND (reference sequence). CDR3 bases: TGTGCCAGTAGTCCTGGTTTTGGGCTAGCGGGAGAGGGGCCGGTAACAGATACGCAGTATTTT. As protein: CASSPGFGLAGEGPVTDTQYF.

J is TRBJ2-4 and V is TRBV5-6, with a possible D match to TRBD2 (5 bases). The germline V gene has CDR1 SGHDT and CDR2 YYEEEE. V was trimmed by 0 bases and J by 2 bases, leaving 12 bases between them. This CDR3 spans 16 amino acids. The CDR3 sequence is CASSLGRSGPKNIQYF. The CDR3 DNA follows: TGTGCCAGCAGCTTGGGGAGGTCCGGTCCCAAAAACATTCAGTACTTC.

The rearrangement links TRBV19 to TRBJ2-5; possible D gene TRBD1, 5 bases. Germline V gene data show CDR1 as LNHDA and CDR2 as SQIVND (reference sequence). The V and J ends lost 3 bases and 2 bases respectively, with 10 bases between them. This CDR3 contains 14 residues. CDR3 residues: CASSMFAGQETQYF. The DNA for the CDR3 is TGTGCCAGTAGTATGTTTGCAGGGCAAGAGACCCAGTACTTC.

The CDR3 sequence: CASSSLGEIATNEKLFF. The CDR3 nucleotides are TGTGCCAGCAGTAGTTTAGGGGAAATCGCAACTAATGAAAAACTGTTTTTT. J is TRBJ1-4 and V is TRBV2; possibly TRBD1 for D (5 bases). Germline lookup yields CDR1 SNHLY and CDR2 FYNNEI. The CDR3 covers 17 residues. V lost 5 bases, J lost 0 bases, and 16 bases lay in between.

This CDR3 is CASSEAPGYYEQYF. The CDR3 nucleotides read TGTGCCAGCAGTGAAGCCCCGGGTTACTACGAGCAGTACTTC. The chain joins TRBV6-1 to TRBJ2-7; no definite D call. The ends were cut back, 0 bases at V and 3 bases at J, with 9 bases in the middle. CDR3 length equals 14 residues. Germline V gene sequence: CDR1 MNHNS, CDR2 SASEGT.

The chain combines TRBV29-1 with TRBJ2-7; no definite D call. V was shortened by 4 bases and J by 6 bases, with 16 bases between the two germline ends. The CDR3 is 13 residues long. Germline CDR1 is SQVTM and CDR2 is ANQGSEA. The DNA of the CDR3 is TGCAGCGTTGTGGGCTCATCGCGAACCGAGCAGTACTTC. Residues: CSVVGSSRTEQYF.

The chain carries TRBV2 and TRBJ1-5, with 9 bases fitting TRBD1. V shed 7 bases and J 0 bases; nucleotides not matched to a gene: 4. CDR3 length equals 15 residues. Looked up from germline, CDR1 is SNHLY and CDR2 is FYNNEI. In nucleotides, the CDR3 is TGTGCCAGCAACCAGGACAGGGGTAGCAATCAGCCCCAGCATTTT. This translates into CASNQDRGSNQPQHF.

This clone is a singleton in its sample. The genes are TRBV5-6 and TRBJ2-3; no firm D call. Germline CDR1 is SGHDT and CDR2 is YYEEEE. The CDR3 has 14 amino acids. V dropped 1 base and J dropped 1 base, with 7 bases sitting between them. The CDR3 coding sequence is TGTGCCAGCAGCTTGACTTACCGCACAGATACGCAGTATTTT. Translation gives CASSLTYRTDTQYF.